A selection of T cell receptor beta chains follows, all from one sample in a study of cytomegalovirus exposure and HLA in healthy donors. Assay used: immunoSEQ multiplex PCR; TCRdb lists only in-frame clones, some missing. The sample lists 65,000 to 100,000 clones, more than 75% occurring once. The sequenced sample consisted of PBMCs. These receptors originate from a woman between 35 and 50 years old in good health and CMV-seropositive. CDR3s include the opening cysteine and the closing phenylalanine or tryptophan. Fields, in order: J gene, D gene, clone size, V gene, CDR3 DNA, CDR3 protein. A D gene is named only where the DNA matches it firmly. Some rows have no size entry. The others give once, few or many, or a class for an expanded clone.

J gene: TRBJ1-1; D gene: -; clone size: few; V gene: TRBV4-2; CDR3 DNA: TGTGCCAGCAGCCACCCTGGGGGGGACATGAACACTGAAGCTTTCTTT; CDR3 protein: CASSHPGGDMNTEAFF
J gene: TRBJ2-7; D gene: -; clone size: -; V gene: TRBV2; CDR3 DNA: TGTGCCAGCAGGGCCTTCTGGGCAGGGGGGAACTTCGACGAGCAGTACTTC; CDR3 protein: CASRAFWAGGNFDEQYF
J gene: TRBJ2-3; D gene: TRBD1; clone size: -; V gene: TRBV7-2; CDR3 DNA: TGTGCCAGCAGCTTAGCGACAGGGGGCTCAGATACGCAGTATTTT; CDR3 protein: CASSLATGGSDTQYF
J gene: TRBJ2-1; D gene: TRBD2; clone size: -; V gene: TRBV4-3; CDR3 DNA: TGCGCCAGCAGCCAGGGCCTAGCGGGAGGGCCGAATGAGCAGTTCTTC; CDR3 protein: CASSQGLAGGPNEQFF
J gene: TRBJ1-2; D gene: -; clone size: -; V gene: TRBV15; CDR3 DNA: TGTGCCACCAGCAGAGATATGGCTCTCTATGGCTACACCTTC; CDR3 protein: CATSRDMALYGYTF
J gene: TRBJ2-3; D gene: TRBD2; clone size: -; V gene: TRBV2; CDR3 DNA: TGTGCCAGCCGGGGGACTAGCGGGAAGGGCGGCACAGATACGCAGTATTTT; CDR3 protein: CASRGTSGKGGTDTQYF
J gene: TRBJ2-7; D gene: TRBD1; clone size: few; V gene: TRBV4-3; CDR3 DNA: TGCGCCAGCAGCCAAATAGCGACGGGACAGGGGCCCTACGAGCAGTACTTC; CDR3 protein: CASSQIATGQGPYEQYF
J gene: TRBJ2-1; D gene: TRBD2; clone size: -; V gene: TRBV7-8; CDR3 DNA: TGTGCCAGCAGCTCGCGGACTAGCGGGCTAAGCTACAATGAGCAGTTCTTC; CDR3 protein: CASSSRTSGLSYNEQFF
J gene: TRBJ1-1; D gene: TRBD1; clone size: -; V gene: TRBV7-9; CDR3 DNA: TGTGCCAGCAGCGGACAGGGGGAGATGAACACTGAAGCTTTCTTT; CDR3 protein: CASSGQGEMNTEAFF
J gene: TRBJ1-5; D gene: -; clone size: -; V gene: TRBV20-1; CDR3 DNA: TGCAGTGCTGAGGACAGCATCACCCAGCATTTT; CDR3 protein: CSAEDSITQHF
J gene: TRBJ1-4; D gene: -; clone size: -; V gene: TRBV9; CDR3 DNA: TGTGCCAGCAGCGTAGGAGGTATCGGGGAAAAACTGTTTTTT; CDR3 protein: CASSVGGIGEKLFF
J gene: TRBJ1-4; D gene: -; clone size: -; V gene: TRBV30; CDR3 DNA: TGTGCCTGGAGGGCCCAGGGAAATGAAAAACTGTTTTTT; CDR3 protein: CAWRAQGNEKLFF
J gene: TRBJ1-5; D gene: -; clone size: -; V gene: TRBV6-5; CDR3 DNA: TGTGCCAGCAGTTCAGGGTTTGTCAATCAGCCCCAGCATTTT; CDR3 protein: CASSSGFVNQPQHF
J gene: TRBJ1-4; D gene: -; clone size: few; V gene: TRBV27; CDR3 DNA: TGTGCCAGCCGAGGAGGAGGGCAAGAAAAACTGTTTTTT; CDR3 protein: CASRGGGQEKLFF
J gene: TRBJ2-6; D gene: -; clone size: -; V gene: TRBV6-1; CDR3 DNA: TGTGCCAGCAGTGTGACATCTGGGGCCAACGTCCTGACTTTC; CDR3 protein: CASSVTSGANVLTF
J gene: TRBJ1-1; D gene: TRBD1; clone size: -; V gene: TRBV14; CDR3 DNA: TGTGCCAGCAGCCAAGAGGCGTCAGGGGGACTCACTGAAGCTTTCTTT; CDR3 protein: CASSQEASGGLTEAFF
J gene: TRBJ1-1; D gene: -; clone size: -; V gene: TRBV25-1; CDR3 DNA: TGTGCCAGCAGACCCTCGGGAACTGAAGCTTTCTTT; CDR3 protein: CASRPSGTEAFF
J gene: TRBJ2-7; D gene: -; clone size: few; V gene: TRBV4-1; CDR3 DNA: TGCGCCAGCAGCCAAGAGGGGGACTTAAGCTCCTACGAGCAGTACTTC; CDR3 protein: CASSQEGDLSSYEQYF
J gene: TRBJ2-3; D gene: TRBD1; clone size: few; V gene: TRBV27; CDR3 DNA: TGTGCCAGCAGTTTATCGATCGGGGACAGGGGACAGTATTTT; CDR3 protein: CASSLSIGDRGQYF
J gene: TRBJ2-7; D gene: -; clone size: -; V gene: TRBV6-5; CDR3 DNA: TGTGCCAGCAGTTACCCCCACCGGGGATCCGAGCAGTACTTC; CDR3 protein: CASSYPHRGSEQYF
J gene: TRBJ2-1; D gene: TRBD2; clone size: -; V gene: TRBV7-6; CDR3 DNA: TGTGCCAGCAGCTTAGTCGGGGGGAGGTTAAATGAGCAGTTCTTC; CDR3 protein: CASSLVGGRLNEQFF
J gene: TRBJ2-3; D gene: TRBD1; clone size: -; V gene: TRBV30; CDR3 DNA: TGTGCCTGGGAGAACTTGGGACAGACATTCACAGATACGCAGTATTTT; CDR3 protein: CAWENLGQTFTDTQYF
J gene: TRBJ1-1; D gene: -; clone size: -; V gene: TRBV29-1; CDR3 DNA: TGCAGCGTTGAGGGAGCGGGGGACACTGAAGCTTTCTTT; CDR3 protein: CSVEGAGDTEAFF
J gene: TRBJ1-2; D gene: TRBD1; clone size: -; V gene: TRBV19; CDR3 DNA: TGTGCCAGTAGTATAGACAACAGGGGAGGCTACACCTTC; CDR3 protein: CASSIDNRGGYTF
J gene: TRBJ2-7; D gene: -; clone size: -; V gene: TRBV10-2; CDR3 DNA: TGCGCCAGCAGTGAATTTGCAGCGACCATCTACGAGCAGTACTTC; CDR3 protein: CASSEFAATIYEQYF
J gene: TRBJ2-1; D gene: -; clone size: -; V gene: TRBV7-7; CDR3 DNA: TGTGCTAGCAGCTTAGCACCCCTAGCCGATGAGCAGTTCTTC; CDR3 protein: CASSLAPLADEQFF
J gene: TRBJ1-5; D gene: TRBD1; clone size: -; V gene: TRBV4-2; CDR3 DNA: TGTGCCAGCAGCTCGGGACAGGGTGGAGGGGATCAGCCCCAGCATTTT; CDR3 protein: CASSSGQGGGDQPQHF
J gene: TRBJ1-2; D gene: TRBD1; clone size: once; V gene: TRBV2; CDR3 DNA: TGTGCCAGCAGTTCCGCCGGGACAGGACCGGGAGGCTACACCTTC; CDR3 protein: CASSSAGTGPGGYTF
J gene: TRBJ1-2; D gene: -; clone size: -; V gene: TRBV7-9; CDR3 DNA: TGTGCCAGCAGCTTAGACTCGGTTTCCTATGGCTACACCTTC; CDR3 protein: CASSLDSVSYGYTF
J gene: TRBJ1-4; D gene: -; clone size: -; V gene: TRBV19; CDR3 DNA: TGTGCCAGTAGTATAATTGGGGGGACCGGTAATGAAAAACTGTTTTTT; CDR3 protein: CASSIIGGTGNEKLFF
J gene: TRBJ1-1; D gene: TRBD1; clone size: -; V gene: TRBV19; CDR3 DNA: TGTGCCAGTACCGGTCGGACAGGTGACACTGAAGCTTTCTTT; CDR3 protein: CASTGRTGDTEAFF
J gene: TRBJ1-3; D gene: -; clone size: -; V gene: TRBV19; CDR3 DNA: TGTGCCAGCCGCGTCGCAGGAACCGGCAACACCATATATTTT; CDR3 protein: CASRVAGTGNTIYF
J gene: TRBJ1-2; D gene: TRBD1; clone size: -; V gene: TRBV4-3; CDR3 DNA: TGCGCCAGCAGCCAAGGACAGGGCGGTAACTATGGCTACACCTTC; CDR3 protein: CASSQGQGGNYGYTF
J gene: TRBJ1-1; D gene: -; clone size: few; V gene: TRBV6-1; CDR3 DNA: TGTGCCAGCAGTGAAGGCCACGGTACTGAAGCTTTCTTT; CDR3 protein: CASSEGHGTEAFF
J gene: TRBJ1-5; D gene: -; clone size: -; V gene: TRBV4-3; CDR3 DNA: TGCGCCAGCAGCCAAGGTCAGGGAAGCAATCAGCCCCAGCATTTT; CDR3 protein: CASSQGQGSNQPQHF
J gene: TRBJ1-2; D gene: -; clone size: few; V gene: TRBV15; CDR3 DNA: TGTGCCACCAGCGAAGGTGGGGCAGATTATGGCTACACCTTC; CDR3 protein: CATSEGGADYGYTF
J gene: TRBJ1-2; D gene: -; clone size: -; V gene: TRBV11-2; CDR3 DNA: TGTGCCAGCAGCTTAGAACGGTATGGCTACACCTTC; CDR3 protein: CASSLERYGYTF
J gene: TRBJ2-5; D gene: -; clone size: -; V gene: TRBV7-2; CDR3 DNA: TGTGCCAGCAGCCGCGGGGACGGGGGGCGAGTAGAGACCCAGTACTTC; CDR3 protein: CASSRGDGGRVETQYF
J gene: TRBJ2-7; D gene: TRBD2; clone size: -; V gene: TRBV19; CDR3 DNA: TGTGCCAGTAGTATAGTTGGGACTATCACGGTCTACGAGCAGTACTTC; CDR3 protein: CASSIVGTITVYEQYF
J gene: TRBJ2-4; D gene: -; clone size: -; V gene: TRBV5-1; CDR3 DNA: TGCGCCAGCAGCTTGGAGCCAGGGGCCAAAAACATTCAGTACTTC; CDR3 protein: CASSLEPGAKNIQYF
J gene: TRBJ1-6; D gene: TRBD1; clone size: few; V gene: TRBV30; CDR3 DNA: TGTGCCTGGAGTGGAATACCAGGGGGCAAGAATTCACCCCTCCACTTT; CDR3 protein: CAWSGIPGGKNSPLHF
J gene: TRBJ2-5; D gene: -; clone size: -; V gene: TRBV28; CDR3 DNA: TGTGCCAGCAGCCTCGGTTCTGGGGGGGCGGGGGCCCAGTACTTC; CDR3 protein: CASSLGSGGAGAQYF
J gene: TRBJ2-1; D gene: -; clone size: few; V gene: TRBV15; CDR3 DNA: TGTGCCACCAGCAGAGTGGGCAGCCGAACCTACAATGAGCAGTTCTTC; CDR3 protein: CATSRVGSRTYNEQFF
J gene: TRBJ1-6; D gene: TRBD1; clone size: -; V gene: TRBV27; CDR3 DNA: TGTGCCAGCAGTTTATCCCAGGGGGTGGTTTCACCCCTCCACTTT; CDR3 protein: CASSLSQGVVSPLHF
J gene: TRBJ1-4; D gene: -; clone size: -; V gene: TRBV15; CDR3 DNA: TGTGCCACCAGCAGAGAAATCCGCAGGGTCAATGAAAAACTGTTTTTT; CDR3 protein: CATSREIRRVNEKLFF
J gene: TRBJ2-4; D gene: -; clone size: -; V gene: TRBV6-1; CDR3 DNA: TGTGCCAGCAGTGAAGCTAAATACGGGACACCTATGTACGCCAAAAACATTCAGTACTTC; CDR3 protein: CASSEAKYGTPMYAKNIQYF
J gene: TRBJ2-1; D gene: TRBD2; clone size: few; V gene: TRBV6-5; CDR3 DNA: TGTGCCAGCGGAAAAAGTCGGGGGGGTTACAATGAGCAGTTCTTC; CDR3 protein: CASGKSRGGYNEQFF
J gene: TRBJ1-1; D gene: -; clone size: -; V gene: TRBV2; CDR3 DNA: TGTGCCCCGAGGCCAACGGTCACTGAAGCTTTCTTT; CDR3 protein: CAPRPTVTEAFF
J gene: TRBJ2-1; D gene: TRBD2; clone size: -; V gene: TRBV6-1; CDR3 DNA: TGTGCCAGCAGTGATACTAGCGGGATTTTCTATGAGCAGTTCTTC; CDR3 protein: CASSDTSGIFYEQFF
J gene: TRBJ2-1; D gene: -; clone size: -; V gene: TRBV7-9; CDR3 DNA: TGTGCCAGCAGCGTTCGTGGGCGTGATGAGCAGTTCTTC; CDR3 protein: CASSVRGRDEQFF
J gene: TRBJ1-1; D gene: TRBD1; clone size: -; V gene: TRBV18; CDR3 DNA: TGTGCCAGCTCACCAGGGACAGGGATGGTGAACACTGAAGCTTTCTTT; CDR3 protein: CASSPGTGMVNTEAFF